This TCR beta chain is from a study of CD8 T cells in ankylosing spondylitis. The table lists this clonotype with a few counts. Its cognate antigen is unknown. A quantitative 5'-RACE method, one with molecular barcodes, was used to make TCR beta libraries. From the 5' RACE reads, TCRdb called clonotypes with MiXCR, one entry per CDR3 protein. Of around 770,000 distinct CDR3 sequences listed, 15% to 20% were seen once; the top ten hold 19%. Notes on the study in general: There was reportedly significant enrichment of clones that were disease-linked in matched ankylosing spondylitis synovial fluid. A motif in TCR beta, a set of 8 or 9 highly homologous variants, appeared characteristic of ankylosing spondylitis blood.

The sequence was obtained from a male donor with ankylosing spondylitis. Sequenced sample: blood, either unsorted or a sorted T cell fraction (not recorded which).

In nucleotides, the CDR3 is TGTGCCAGCACCCGGGACAGAGGCGAAAAACTGTTTTTT. This sequence encodes CASTRDRGEKLFF. V gene TRBV6-1 combines with J gene TRBJ1-4; 7 bases are a match to TRBD1. CDR3 length: 13 residues. The V gene end was trimmed by 7 bases and the J gene end by 8 bases; junction bases not matched to a gene: 7. Germline V gene lookup returns CDR1 MNHNS and CDR2 SASEGT.